What follows is one T cell receptor beta chain and its context. These data come from a study of T cell changes during pregnancy in multiple sclerosis. Germline V gene data show CDR1 as MNHEY and CDR2 as SMNVEV (reference sequence). There are 13 residues in the CDR3. V lost 5 bases and J 4 bases, leaving 11 bases between the germline ends. Produced via immunoSEQ multiplex PCR; TCRdb's table is partial and in-frame only. Here the sample spans under 75,000 clones, around 90% being singletons. The receptor was isolated from a female donor with multiple sclerosis, enrolled in a pregnancy study. The chain links TRBV27 to TRBJ1-2; D is undetermined. Source: CD4+ T cells from peripheral blood mononuclear cells, taken after pregnancy. The CDR3 DNA reads TGTGCCAGCAGTCTCCACCTCGGCTATGGCTACACCTTC. Residues: CASSLHLGYGYTF.